This TCR beta chain was recovered during a study of radiation and T cells in renal cell carcinoma (dated by TCRdb to the early 2020s). Looking at the study overall: Samples came from a clinical trial, in which primary renal cell carcinomas received 15 Gy stereotactic body radiation therapy followed by nephrectomy 4 weeks later. In total, approximately 53 samples, comprising approximately 25 tumors and around 27 peripheral blood samples, were subjected to TCR beta sequencing. A total of about 3.8 million unique CDR3 nucleotide sequences, encoding 2,500,000 or so unique CDR3 amino acid sequences, were found across all 50 or so samples. The investigation overall reported the following: In blood, the top tumor clonotypes increased from baseline to 2 weeks after radiation and then shrank by 4 weeks, which suggests a temporary expansion of tumor-resident clones. Effects of radiation dose or scheduling on the TCR repertoire could not be addressed with the single-armed trial design. Dynamics of the blood repertoire were not tracked past 4 weeks after treatment. Because pretreatment tumor biopsies were not available, the study could not determine whether clonotypes were already present within the tumor at baseline.

Cut back by 3 bases and 0 bases, the V and J ends lie 6 bases apart. According to the germline V gene, CDR1 reads SQVTM and CDR2 reads ANQGSEA. The CDR3 runs 13 amino acids, cysteine and phenylalanine included. Here the CDR3 DNA is all that survives: 39 bases in frame from base 1. The sample's time point label, decoded: baseline pretreatment blood. This sample's treatment or condition label indicates: 15 Gy SBRT to primary tumor, nephrectomy 4 weeks later. Serial peripheral blood from radiation-treated patients was sampled at baseline, 2 weeks and 4 weeks after SBRT to track tumor-enriched clonotypes. Every patient's renal cell carcinoma showed clear cell pathology. Genomic DNA for TCR sequencing was prepared using the QIAamp DNA Blood Mini Kit (Qiagen). The analyses included just those samples that passed every quality control check. Comment on this clone: Its antigen is currently not known. The sample holds no much larger clone one base away, and base qualities are not on file.

TCR beta libraries were generated from genomic DNA with the immunoSEQ kit, following the manufacturer's recommendations. To prepare the libraries, a first multiplex PCR with proprietary primers was run, followed by a second PCR that added unique barcodes, and a bead cleanup was done after each round. A kit-provided positive control reaction and a negative control reaction were included in every sample batch. The final libraries were assessed on an Agilent 4200 TapeStation D1000 ScreenTape, pooled by volume, and quantified by qPCR. Sequencing was performed on an Illumina NextSeq500 with a MidOutput 150-cycle cartridge, and 156 Read1 and 15 Index1 cycles were run with kit custom primers. The pooled library was loaded at 0.75 to 1 pM, and 20% PhiX control was spiked in. In the source study's methods: The vendor-processed data were analyzed in R, and a clonotype was defined as all T cells that share the same CDR3 nucleotide sequence. For clone abundance analyses, frequencies were normalized to the 10,000 most abundant clones in each sample. Public T cell clones, which averaged fewer than five per sample, were removed prior to analysis. Tumor-enriched clonotypes and baseline blood-enriched clonotypes were defined as those with an abundance difference of at least 32-fold between compartments. A beta-binomial differential abundance model was applied to find clonotypes that expanded or contracted between blood time points. Tumor-blood repertoire similarity was measured with the Baroni-Urbani and Buser coefficient, and group comparisons used two-tailed Wilcoxon tests in R. The table was pulled from immuneACCESS by TCRdb, which kept in-frame rearrangements only. Such tables lose some clones; where checked, under half of the loss comes from unresolved V genes, and the rest has no known cause. The DNA was the basis for D and trimming; V, J and clone size are from that table. A total of 150,000 or so clones appear in this sample, less than 90% of them only once. 4.1% of the sample is held by the ten biggest clonotypes.

The material was blood, obtained from a patient whose treatment included radiotherapy and nephrectomy. The source is a woman in her sixties or seventies with renal cell carcinoma. In this chain, TRBV29-1 is recombined with TRBJ2-1; the best D guess is TRBD2, with 5 bases matching. For the CDR3, the sequence is CSVEGSSYNEQFF. The DNA is as follows: TGCAGCGTTGAGGGGAGCTCCTACAATGAGCAGTTCTTC.